These 12 T cell receptor beta chains share one sample of origin, sequenced in a study of CD8+ T cells in alopecia areata. The authors extracted RNA and reverse transcribed it into cDNA as the sequencing template. The protocol was immunoSEQ multiplex PCR, while the TCRdb copy is restricted to in-frame clones and leaves out a portion. Altogether 200,000 or so clones are present, around three fifths being singletons, with the ten largest covering around 5%. Material: CD8+ T cells sorted from blood. These receptors all come from a human donor in good health.

V gene TRBV30 combines with J gene TRBJ2-7; the D gene is possibly TRBD1 (5 bases). The CDR3 has 13 amino acids. Germline V lookup: CDR1 GTSNPN, CDR2 SVGIG (reference sequence). Trimming pared 3 bases from V and 7 bases from J, leaving 16 bases between. The CDR3 loop reads CAWSSAGKGEQYF. Here the CDR3 DNA reads TGTGCCTGGAGCTCGGCAGGGAAGGGTGAGCAGTACTTC. Filled out from reference TRBV30 and TRBJ2-7, the complete variable domain reads SQTIHQWPATLVQPVGSPLSLECTVEGTSNPNLYWYRQAAGRGLQLLFYSVGIGQISSEVPQNLSASRPQDRQFILSSKKLLLSDSGFYLCAWSSAGKGEQYFGPGTRLTVT.

This sequence joins TRBV7-9 and TRBJ2-7, with D possibly matching TRBD1 (5 bases). V lost 3 bases and J 7 bases, leaving 10 bases between the germline ends. Per the germline V gene, CDR1 is SEHNR and CDR2 is FQNEAQ (reference sequence). This CDR3 is 12 amino acids long. The CDR3 region has the DNA TGTGCCAGCAGCTTTGGACAAGCTGAGCAGTACTTC. Protein: CASSFGQAEQYF.

This chain connects TRBV29-1 to TRBJ2-7, with a possible D match to TRBD2 (5 bases). The CDR3 totals 13 residues. CDR1 is SQVTM, CDR2 ANQGSEA, per germline. Between the trimmed V and J ends, which lost 6 bases and 4 bases, there was a span of 16 bases. Here the CDR3 DNA reads TGCAGCGTGCCCGGACTGACCGTATACGAGCAGTACTTC. Translation gives CSVPGLTVYEQYF.

This clone has a handful of counts. In DNA, the CDR3 is TGTGCCATCAGTGAGAGATCGGGTGGAAATAATTCACCCCTCCACTTT. It yields the protein CAISERSGGNNSPLHF. The chain uses TRBV10-3 and TRBJ1-6; D is uncertain. CDR1 and CDR2 from the germline V gene are ENHRY and SYGVKD. The CDR3 is made up of 16 amino acids. The germline V and J ends were trimmed by 2 bases and 5 bases, with 13 bases remaining between them.

The chain has TRBV7-9 and TRBJ1-1; D is ambiguous. CDR1 and CDR2 from the germline V gene are SEHNR and FQNEAQ (reference sequence). V lost 5 bases to trimming and J lost 1 base, with 8 bases between them. This CDR3 is 13 amino acids long. CDR3 region: CASSPNKNTEAFF. The CDR3 DNA is TGTGCCAGCAGCCCGAACAAGAACACTGAAGCTTTCTTT.

CDR3 in DNA: TGTGCCATCAGTGGCCCCAATTCACCCCTCCACTTT. Amino acid sequence: CAISGPNSPLHF. The gene calls are TRBV10-3 and TRBJ1-6, with unresolved D. The germline V and J ends were trimmed by 4 bases and 7 bases, with 5 bases remaining between them. CDR1 is ENHRY, CDR2 SYGVKD, per germline. CDR3 length equals 12 residues.

This chain connects TRBV7-2 to TRBJ2-3; maybe TRBD1 (6 bases). CDR1 SGHTA and CDR2 FQGNSA come from the germline V gene. V was clipped by 5 bases and J by 2 bases, with 14 bases between them. The CDR3 spans 15 residues. CDR3 sequence: CASSSNRDDTDTQYF. CDR3 DNA: TGTGCCAGCAGCAGTAACAGGGATGACACAGATACGCAGTATTTT.

The V call is TRBV5-1, the J call TRBJ2-7, with a possible D match to TRBD1 (6 bases). V was trimmed by 4 bases and J by 3 bases, leaving 11 bases between them. The CDR3 spans 13 residues. CDR1 is SGHRS and CDR2 is YFSETQ in the germline V gene. The CDR3 sequence is CASSGQRYYEQYF. CDR3 in DNA: TGCGCCAGCAGCGGACAGAGATACTACGAGCAGTACTTC.

The CDR3 nucleotides are TGTGCCAGCAGCCCCTCGGCGAGAGGCAGGGCACCATCTGGGGCCAACGTCCTGACTTTC. This sequence encodes CASSPSARGRAPSGANVLTF. The chain carries TRBV27 and TRBJ2-6; D is perhaps TRBD1 (5 bases). Trimming pared 6 bases from V and 1 base from J, leaving 25 bases between. Germline values: CDR1 MNHEY, CDR2 SMNVEV (reference sequence). This CDR3 region has 20 residues.

This clone was found a few times. The rearrangement uses TRBV7-9 and TRBJ2-2, with 7 bases that match TRBD1. This CDR3 comprises 16 residues. The ends lost 1 base at V and 3 bases at J; junction bases unmatched: 5. Germline V gene lookup returns CDR1 SEHNR and CDR2 FQNEAQ (reference sequence). The CDR3 here is CASSLVTTGDTGELFF. CDR3 bases: TGTGCCAGCAGCTTAGTAACCACAGGGGACACCGGGGAGCTGTTTTTT.

The V call is TRBV27, the J call TRBJ2-3; 8 bases are shared with TRBD2. CDR1 is MNHEY and CDR2 is SMNVEV in the germline V gene (reference sequence). The V segment lost 6 bases and the J segment 1 base; nucleotides outside the gene matches: 6. This CDR3 is built from 15 residues. CDR3 sequence (DNA): TGTGCCAGCAGCCCCTATAGCGGGGGCACAGATACGCAGTATTTT. Encoded protein: CASSPYSGGTDTQYF.

This clone showed up just a few times. The chain has TRBV7-9 and TRBJ1-1; 8 nucleotides align to TRBD1. Trimming at V came to 6 bases and at J to 3 bases, leaving 9 bases not matched to a gene. The CDR3 has 15 residues. Germline-derived CDR1 and CDR2 are SEHNR and FQNEAQ (reference sequence). CDR3 loop: CASSQGQGAHTEAFF. The CDR3 DNA reads as TGTGCCAGCAGTCAAGGACAGGGAGCCCACACTGAAGCTTTCTTT.